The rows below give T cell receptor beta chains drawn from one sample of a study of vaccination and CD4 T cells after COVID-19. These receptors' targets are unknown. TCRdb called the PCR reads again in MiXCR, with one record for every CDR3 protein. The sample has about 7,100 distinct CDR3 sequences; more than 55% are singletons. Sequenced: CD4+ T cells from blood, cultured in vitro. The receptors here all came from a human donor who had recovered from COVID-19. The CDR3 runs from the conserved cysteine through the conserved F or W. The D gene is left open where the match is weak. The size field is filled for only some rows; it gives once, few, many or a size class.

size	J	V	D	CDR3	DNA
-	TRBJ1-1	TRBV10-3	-	CAISDNIQPRQSTEAFF	TGTGCCATCAGTGACAATATACAACCAAGACAGAGCACTGAAGCTTTCTTT
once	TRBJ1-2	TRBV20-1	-	CSASAVDYGYTF	TGCAGTGCTAGTGCCGTCGACTATGGCTACACCTTC
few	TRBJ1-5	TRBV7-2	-	CASSLAGLMGNGNQPQHF	TGTGCCAGCAGCTTAGCAGGGTTGATGGGGAATGGCAATCAGCCCCAGCATTTT
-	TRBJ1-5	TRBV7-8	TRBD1	CASSLALGQGVGPQHF	TGTGCCAGCAGCTTAGCGCTGGGGCAGGGGGTCGGGCCCCAGCATTTT
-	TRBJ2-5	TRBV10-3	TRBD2	CASRLAGEETQYF	TGTGCCAGCCGACTAGCGGGAGAGGAGACCCAGTACTTC
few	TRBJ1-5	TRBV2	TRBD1	CASSGDRGQPQHF	TGTGCCAGCAGTGGGGACAGGGGGCAGCCCCAGCATTTT
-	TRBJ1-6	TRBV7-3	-	CASSLNSSRAPLHF	TGTGCCAGCAGCCTCAACTCCTCACGAGCACCCCTCCACTTT
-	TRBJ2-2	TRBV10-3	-	CATRVLHLGTGELFF	TGTGCCACCCGTGTGTTACACCTTGGCACCGGGGAGCTGTTTTTT
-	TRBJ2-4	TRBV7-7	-	CDEIGEAKNIQYF	TGTGACGAAATCGGAGAAGCCAAAAACATTCAGTACTTC
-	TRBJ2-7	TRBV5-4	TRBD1	CASSLAGDRGAYEQYF	TGTGCCAGCAGCTTGGCCGGAGACAGGGGGGCCTACGAGCAGTACTTC
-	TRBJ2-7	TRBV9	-	CASSVESGTYEQYF	TGTGCCAGCAGCGTAGAGTCGGGGACCTACGAGCAGTACTTC
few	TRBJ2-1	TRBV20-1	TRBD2	CSARSTSASSYNEQFF	TGCAGTGCTAGATCCACTAGCGCAAGCTCCTACAATGAGCAGTTCTTC
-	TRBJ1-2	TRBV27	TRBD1	CASSRDSNYGYTF	TGTGCCAGCAGTAGGGACAGTAACTATGGCTACACCTTC
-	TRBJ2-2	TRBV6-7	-	CASSTSTGTAIPGELFF	TGTGCCAGCAGTACCTCAACCGGGACGGCCATCCCCGGGGAGCTGTTTTTT
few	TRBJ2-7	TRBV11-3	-	CASSLDGGSSYEQYF	TGTGCCAGCAGCTTAGACGGGGGCAGCTCCTACGAGCAGTACTTC
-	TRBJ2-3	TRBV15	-	CATSRRRGADTDTQYF	TGTGCCACCAGCAGACGTAGGGGGGCAGATACAGATACGCAGTATTTT
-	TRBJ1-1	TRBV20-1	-	CSAGRFSTEAFF	TGCAGTGCTGGTAGGTTCAGCACTGAAGCTTTCTTT
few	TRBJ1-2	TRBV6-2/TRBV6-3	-	CASSYSHYGYTF	TGTGCCAGCAGTTACAGCCACTATGGCTACACCTTC
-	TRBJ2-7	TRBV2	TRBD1	CASRTGTVPSYEQYF	TGTGCCAGTCGAACCGGGACAGTCCCTTCTTACGAGCAGTACTTC
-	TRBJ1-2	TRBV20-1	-	CSAPSTPYGYTF	TGCAGTGCTCCTTCGACGCCTTATGGCTACACCTTC
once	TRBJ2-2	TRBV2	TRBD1	CASSAWDRGVPGELFF	TGTGCCAGCAGTGCCTGGGACAGGGGTGTCCCCGGGGAGCTGTTTTTT
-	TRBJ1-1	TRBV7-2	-	CASSLQLGSETEAFF	TGTGCCAGCAGCTTACAGCTGGGTTCGGAGACTGAAGCTTTCTTT
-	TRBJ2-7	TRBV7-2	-	CASRQTATTYEQYF	TGTGCCAGCAGACAGACAGCGACTACCTACGAGCAGTACTTC
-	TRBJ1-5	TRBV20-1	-	CSARQGGDQPQHF	TGCAGTGCTAGACAGGGCGGGGATCAGCCCCAGCATTTT
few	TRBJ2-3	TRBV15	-	CATSRDVAVGNTQYF	TGTGCCACCAGCAGAGATGTCGCGGTAGGGAATACGCAGTATTTT
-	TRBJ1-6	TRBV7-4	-	CASSTNQQGGSPLHF	TGTGCCAGCAGCACCAATCAGCAGGGTGGTTCACCCCTCCACTTT
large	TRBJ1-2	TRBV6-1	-	CASSRAGVYGYTF	TGTGCCAGCAGCCGAGCAGGGGTCTATGGCTACACCTTC
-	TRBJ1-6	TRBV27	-	CASSFSGAGSPLHF	TGTGCCAGCAGTTTTTCGGGGGCGGGATCACCCCTCCACTTT
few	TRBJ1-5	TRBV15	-	CATSRAPEQGRGNQPQHF	TGTGCCACCAGCAGAGCTCCCGAACAGGGTAGGGGCAATCAGCCCCAGCATTTT
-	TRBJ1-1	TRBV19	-	CASSPRLNTEAFF	TGTGCCAGTAGTCCCAGGTTGAACACTGAAGCTTTCTTT
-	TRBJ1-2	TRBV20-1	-	CSADHKGHYGYTF	TGCAGTGCAGACCATAAAGGGCACTATGGCTACACCTTC
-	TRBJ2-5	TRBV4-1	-	CASSQGRGETQYF	TGCGCCAGCAGCCAAGGCCGGGGGGAGACCCAGTACTTC
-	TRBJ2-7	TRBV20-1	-	CSARLASAVEQYF	TGCAGTGCTAGATTGGCGTCAGCCGTCGAGCAGTACTTC
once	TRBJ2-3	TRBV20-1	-	CGGTGRSTDTQYF	TGCGGGGGCACGGGTCGGAGCACAGATACGCAGTATTTT
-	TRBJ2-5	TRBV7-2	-	CASSFTGGETQYF	TGTGCCAGCAGCTTCACGGGTGGAGAGACCCAGTACTTC
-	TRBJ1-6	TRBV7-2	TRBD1	CASSPRQGNLPSPLHF	TGTGCCAGCAGCCCACGACAGGGTAATCTTCCTTCACCCCTCCACTTT
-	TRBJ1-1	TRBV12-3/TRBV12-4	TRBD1	CASTGTGGREAFF	TGTGCCAGCACCGGGACAGGGGGCCGTGAGGCTTTCTTT
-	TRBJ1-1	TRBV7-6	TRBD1	CASSPSVGQLNTEAFF	TGTGCCAGCAGCCCATCTGTGGGACAGCTAAACACTGAAGCTTTCTTT
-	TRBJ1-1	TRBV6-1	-	CASSVQLGSNTEAFF	TGTGCCAGCAGTGTTCAGTTGGGATCGAACACTGAAGCCTTCTTT
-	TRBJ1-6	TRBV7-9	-	CASESSYNSPLHF	TGTGCCAGCGAGAGCTCCTATAATTCACCCCTCCACTTT
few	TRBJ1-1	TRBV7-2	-	CASSFWTRTEAFF	TGTGCCAGCAGCTTCTGGACACGCACTGAAGCTTTCTTT
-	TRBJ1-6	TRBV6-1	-	CASREWSSYNSPLHF	TGTGCCAGCAGGGAGTGGAGCTCCTATAATTCACCCCTCCACTTT
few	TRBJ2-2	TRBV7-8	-	CASSLVSVLLNTGELFF	TGTGCCAGCAGCTTAGTATCCGTTCTTCTAAACACCGGGGAGCTGTTTTTT
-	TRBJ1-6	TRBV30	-	CAWTVTDNSPLHF	TGTGCCTGGACAGTCACAGATAATTCACCCCTCCACTTT
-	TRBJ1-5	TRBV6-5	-	CASSFRPGNSNQPQHF	TGTGCCAGCAGTTTCCGCCCCGGGAATAGCAATCAGCCCCAGCATTTT
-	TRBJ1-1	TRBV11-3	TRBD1	CASSLGGDRENTEAFF	TGTGCCAGCAGCTTAGGGGGAGACAGGGAGAACACTGAAGCTTTCTTT
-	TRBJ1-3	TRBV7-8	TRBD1	CASSQTGLGNTIYF	TGTGCCAGCAGTCAGACAGGGTTAGGAAACACCATATATTTT
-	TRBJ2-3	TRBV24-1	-	CATSDLFGTGTRYF	-
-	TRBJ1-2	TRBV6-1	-	CASSIHLGYTF	TGTGCCAGCAGTATCCACCTCGGCTACACCTTC
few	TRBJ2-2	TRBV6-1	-	CASSEYRVTVANTGELFF	TGTGCCAGCAGTGAATATAGGGTGACAGTCGCGAACACCGGGGAGCTGTTTTTT
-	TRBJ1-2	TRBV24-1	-	CATRGAAGADGYTF	TGTGCCACCCGTGGGGCCGCAGGGGCGGATGGCTACACCTTC
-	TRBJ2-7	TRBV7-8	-	CASSSPGRRTYEQYF	TGTGCCAGCAGCTCACCGGGACGGCGGACCTACGAGCAGTACTTC
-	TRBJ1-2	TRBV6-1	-	CASSTSENYGYTF	TGTGCCAGCAGCACGTCGGAAAACTATGGCTACACCTTC